This TCR beta chain came from a study of identical twins. A single record per CDR3 protein comes from TCRdb applying MiXCR to the 5' RACE reads. The sample records hundreds of thousands of distinct CDR3 sequences, around a sixth being singletons. Germline CDR1 reads SGHAT; CDR2 reads FQNNGV. V was clipped by 3 bases and J by 4 bases; unmatched bases: 5. The CDR3 consists of 15 residues. This sample also belongs to another study, concerning T cells expressing NK-cell markers. Per that paper: Investigators obtained TCR beta repertoires from sorted CD3+CD56+NKG2C+, CD3+CD56+NKG2C- and CD3+CD56-NKG2C+ T cells. Within the sequenced cohort of eight donors, seven exhibited HCMV seropositivity and one was seronegative.

This chain uses TRBV11-2 with TRBJ2-7, with 11 bases aligning to TRBD1. The TCR comes from a woman aged 18-30 years in good health. Material for sequencing was PBMCs. CDR3 residues: CASSFGQGALYEQYF. CDR3 nucleotides: TGTGCCAGCAGCTTCGGACAGGGGGCACTTTACGAGCAGTACTTC.